This T cell receptor (beta chain) was documented in a study of a mutant IDH1 vaccine in newly diagnosed glioma. Comments on this clone: The antigen is undetermined.

Per germline, CDR1 SNHLY and CDR2 FYNNEI. The ends lost 4 bases at V and 5 bases at J; junction bases unmatched: 2. The CDR3 totals 14 residues. Time point described: week 35, safety follow-up. A single vaccine dose contained 300 ug of mutant IDH1 20-mer peptide, and topical imiquimod was used with it. This table comes from immunoSEQ multiplex PCR, and its TCRdb copy is limited to in-frame clones, with some not included. The profile shows 50,000 to 75,000 clones, around 74% of them singletons. The origin of this receptor is a man in his fifties or sixties with glioma. The gene calls are TRBV2 and TRBJ2-5; 12 nucleotides match TRBD2. Sequencing used PBMCs, obtained from a glioma patient whose treatment included an IDH1 peptide vaccine. CDR3 nucleotide sequence: TGTGCCAGCAGTGCCGGGACTAGCGGGGAGACCCAGTACTTC. This translates into CASSAGTSGETQYF.